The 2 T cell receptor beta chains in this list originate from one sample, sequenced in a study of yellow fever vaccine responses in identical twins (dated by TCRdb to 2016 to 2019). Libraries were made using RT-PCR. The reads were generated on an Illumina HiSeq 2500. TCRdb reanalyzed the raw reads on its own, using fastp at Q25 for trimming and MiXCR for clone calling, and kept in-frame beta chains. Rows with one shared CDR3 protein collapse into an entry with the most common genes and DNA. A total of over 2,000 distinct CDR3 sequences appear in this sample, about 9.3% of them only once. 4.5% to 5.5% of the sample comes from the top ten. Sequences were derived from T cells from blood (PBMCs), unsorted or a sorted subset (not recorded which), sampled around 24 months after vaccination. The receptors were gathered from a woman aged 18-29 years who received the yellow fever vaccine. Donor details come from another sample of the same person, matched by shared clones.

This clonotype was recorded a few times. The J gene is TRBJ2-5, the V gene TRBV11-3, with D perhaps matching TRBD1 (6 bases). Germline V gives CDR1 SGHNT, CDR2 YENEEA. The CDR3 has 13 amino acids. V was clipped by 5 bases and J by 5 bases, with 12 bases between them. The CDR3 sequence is CASSRGQPETQYF. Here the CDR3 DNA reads TGTGCCAGCAGCCGTGGACAGCCGGAGACCCAGTACTTC.

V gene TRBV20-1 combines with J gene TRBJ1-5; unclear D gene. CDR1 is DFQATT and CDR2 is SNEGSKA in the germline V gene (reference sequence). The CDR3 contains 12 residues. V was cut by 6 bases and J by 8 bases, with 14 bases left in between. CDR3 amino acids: CSARTGLKPQHF. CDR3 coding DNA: TGCAGTGCCAGGACGGGGTTGAAGCCCCAGCATTTT.